Listed below are T cell receptor beta chains from one sample, sequenced in a study of blood T cell repertoires in COVID-19. Assay: immunoSEQ multiplex PCR; the TCRdb copy retains only in-frame clones and omits some. The sample consists of 200,000 or so clones, roughly 84% of them appearing once. Input material: PBMCs or T cells enriched from blood (not recorded which). The source of these receptors is a man in his forties who had recovered from COVID-19. Both conserved end residues are part of each CDR3. D genes are given only for firm matches. Clone size is not always given. Where it is, it says once, few, many or a class for expanded clones.

V: TRBV19
length: 13
J: TRBJ1-2
D: .
size: .
CDR3: CASSIISVEGYTF
DNA: TGTGCCAGTAGTATAATCTCGGTGGAGGGCTACACCTTC

V: TRBV6-1
length: 15
J: TRBJ1-2
D: .
size: .
CDR3: CASSETQGHTYGYTF
DNA: TGTGCCAGCAGTGAAACGCAGGGTCACACCTATGGCTACACCTTC

V: TRBV2
length: 19
J: TRBJ1-1
D: .
size: .
CDR3: CASIEALAYSFPWGTEAFF
DNA: TGTGCCAGCATTGAGGCTCTAGCCTACTCCTTTCCTTGGGGCACTGAAGCTTTCTTT

V: TRBV11-3
length: 13
J: TRBJ1-1
D: .
size: .
CDR3: CASSLNRDTEAFF
DNA: TGTGCCAGCAGCTTAAACAGGGACACTGAAGCTTTCTTT

V: TRBV13
length: 16
J: TRBJ2-7
D: .
size: .
CDR3: CASSSRTVAFSYEQYF
DNA: TGTGCCAGCAGCTCTAGGACAGTAGCGTTCTCCTACGAGCAGTACTTC

V: TRBV5-1
length: 17
J: TRBJ1-6
D: .
size: .
CDR3: CASSLAAGSSVGSPLHF
DNA: TGCGCCAGCAGCTTAGCGGCCGGGTCAAGTGTGGGGTCACCCCTCCACTTT

V: TRBV10-3
length: 17
J: TRBJ2-1
D: TRBD1
size: .
CDR3: CAISFGGQTSSYNEQFF
DNA: TGTGCCATCAGTTTTGGGGGACAGACGAGCTCCTACAATGAGCAGTTCTTC

V: TRBV6-5
length: 13
J: TRBJ1-2
D: TRBD1
size: .
CDR3: CASGDRLNYGYTF
DNA: TGTGCCAGCGGGGACAGGCTCAACTATGGCTACACCTTC

V: TRBV19
length: 13
J: TRBJ1-5
D: .
size: .
CDR3: CASTAVPNQPQHF
DNA: TGTGCCAGTACCGCGGTCCCTAATCAGCCCCAGCATTTT

V: TRBV6-2/TRBV6-3
length: 16
J: TRBJ2-7
D: TRBD1
size: .
CDR3: CASSYPPGTGGHEQYF
DNA: TGTGCCAGCAGTTACCCGCCCGGGACAGGGGGACACGAGCAGTACTTC

V: TRBV5-1
length: 13
J: TRBJ1-1
D: TRBD1
size: .
CDR3: CASSRDRDTEAFF
DNA: TGCGCCAGCAGCCGGGACAGGGACACTGAAGCTTTCTTT

V: TRBV6-2/TRBV6-3
length: 16
J: TRBJ1-5
D: .
size: .
CDR3: CASSYSGKGRNQPQHF
DNA: TGTGCCAGCAGTTACTCCGGCAAGGGGAGGAATCAGCCCCAGCATTTT

V: TRBV7-6
length: 13
J: TRBJ1-6
D: .
size: few
CDR3: CASTDRTNSPLHF
DNA: TGTGCCAGCACCGACAGGACTAATTCACCCCTCCACTTT

V: TRBV19
length: 14
J: TRBJ1-2
D: .
size: .
CDR3: CASSIGGRGYGYTF
DNA: TGTGCCAGTAGTATTGGAGGGCGCGGCTATGGCTACACCTTC

V: TRBV18
length: 13
J: TRBJ1-4
D: TRBD1
size: .
CDR3: CASSRGQGMGLFF
DNA: TGTGCCAGCTCACGCGGACAGGGTATGGGACTGTTTTTT

V: TRBV5-4
length: 14
J: TRBJ1-3
D: .
size: .
CDR3: CASSFSGTGGTIYF
DNA: TGTGCCAGCAGCTTCTCGGGGACGGGGGGCACCATATATTTT

V: TRBV5-1
length: 16
J: TRBJ1-1
D: .
size: .
CDR3: CASSLETVRTDPEAFF
DNA: TGCGCCAGCAGCTTGGAAACGGTACGCACAGACCCTGAAGCTTTCTTT

V: TRBV4-1
length: 17
J: TRBJ2-1
D: TRBD1
size: .
CDR3: CASSQDPGQSSYNEQFF
DNA: TGCGCCAGCAGCCAAGACCCGGGACAGAGCTCCTACAATGAGCAGTTCTTC

V: TRBV19
length: 13
J: TRBJ1-2
D: TRBD1
size: .
CDR3: CASSKDRGRGYTF
DNA: TGTGCCAGTAGCAAAGACAGGGGCCGGGGCTACACCTTC

V: TRBV2
length: 15
J: TRBJ1-6
D: TRBD1
size: .
CDR3: CASREGQFPNSPLHF
DNA: TGTGCCAGCAGAGAGGGACAGTTTCCCAATTCACCCCTCCACTTT

V: TRBV24-1
length: 14
J: TRBJ2-1
D: .
size: .
CDR3: CATSDRTTANEQFF
DNA: TGTGCCACCAGTGATCGGACTACCGCGAATGAGCAGTTCTTC

V: TRBV5-4
length: 15
J: TRBJ2-2
D: TRBD1
size: .
CDR3: CASSLVGGRTGELFF
DNA: TGTGCCAGCAGCTTGGTAGGGGGCAGGACCGGGGAGCTGTTTTTT

V: TRBV6-5
length: 15
J: TRBJ2-7
D: .
size: .
CDR3: CASRISGTFSYEQYF
DNA: TGTGCCAGCAGAATTAGCGGAACGTTCTCCTACGAGCAGTACTTC

V: TRBV10-3
length: 13
J: TRBJ1-2
D: .
size: .
CDR3: CAISEGGSNGYTF
DNA: TGTGCCATCAGTGAAGGAGGGAGTAATGGCTACACCTTC

V: TRBV7-3
length: 13
J: TRBJ1-1
D: .
size: .
CDR3: CASSEETNTEAFF
DNA: TGTGCCAGCAGCGAGGAAACGAACACTGAAGCTTTCTTT

V: TRBV27
length: 11
J: TRBJ2-1
D: .
size: .
CDR3: CASRRGTEQFF
DNA: TGTGCCAGCAGGAGAGGGACAGAGCAGTTCTTC

V: TRBV9
length: 14
J: TRBJ2-1
D: .
size: few
CDR3: CASSVDVGASEQFF
DNA: TGTGCCAGCAGCGTAGATGTCGGAGCGTCTGAGCAGTTCTTC